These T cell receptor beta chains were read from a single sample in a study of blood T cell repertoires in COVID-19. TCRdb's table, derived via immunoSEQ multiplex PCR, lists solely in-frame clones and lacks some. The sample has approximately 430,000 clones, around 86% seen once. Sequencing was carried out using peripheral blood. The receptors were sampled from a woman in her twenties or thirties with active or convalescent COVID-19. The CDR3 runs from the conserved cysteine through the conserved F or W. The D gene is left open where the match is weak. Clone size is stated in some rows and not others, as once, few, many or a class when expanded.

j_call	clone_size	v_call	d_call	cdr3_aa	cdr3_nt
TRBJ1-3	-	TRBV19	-	CASSIGLIGNTIYF	TGTGCCAGTAGTATAGGACTGATTGGAAACACCATATATTTT
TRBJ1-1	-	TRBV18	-	CASFTGGPGVSTEAFF	TGTGCCAGCTTTACCGGGGGGCCGGGGGTGAGCACTGAAGCTTTCTTT
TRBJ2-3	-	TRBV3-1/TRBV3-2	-	CASSHVLSTDTQYF	TGTGCCAGCAGCCACGTCCTGAGCACAGATACGCAGTATTTT
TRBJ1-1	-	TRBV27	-	CASSRSWGVTEAFF	TGTGCCAGCAGCCGATCTTGGGGCGTCACTGAAGCTTTCTTT
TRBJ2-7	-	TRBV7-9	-	CASSLTVGGAGRWSYEQYF	TGTGCCAGCAGCTTAACCGTAGGGGGGGCGGGACGATGGTCCTACGAGCAGTACTTC
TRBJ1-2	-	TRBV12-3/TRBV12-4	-	CASSVIRTAGYTF	TGTGCCAGCAGTGTAATCCGGACAGCGGGCTACACCTTC
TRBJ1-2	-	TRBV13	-	CASSLAGYGYTF	TGTGCCAGCAGCTTAGCCGGCTATGGCTACACCTTC
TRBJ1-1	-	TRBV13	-	CASSLGFREGEAFF	TGTGCCAGCAGCTTAGGGTTTCGGGAGGGTGAAGCTTTCTTT
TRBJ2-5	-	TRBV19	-	CASSKVGVTETQYF	TGTGCCAGTAGTAAAGTCGGGGTGACAGAGACCCAGTACTTC
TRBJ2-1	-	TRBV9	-	CASSVVEPLWENEQFF	TGTGCCAGCAGCGTAGTTGAGCCCCTCTGGGAGAATGAGCAGTTCTTC
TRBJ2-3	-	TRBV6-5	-	CASSSSRVTDTQYF	TGTGCCAGCAGTAGCAGCAGGGTTACAGATACGCAGTATTTT
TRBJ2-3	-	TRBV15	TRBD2	CATRPSGTYTDTQYF	TGTGCCACCAGGCCTAGCGGGACCTACACAGATACGCAGTATTTT
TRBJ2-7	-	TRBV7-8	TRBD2	CASSLLAASYEQYF	TGTGCCAGCAGCTTACTAGCGGCCTCCTACGAGCAGTACTTC
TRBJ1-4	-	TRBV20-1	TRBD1	CSARDRAKLFF	TGCAGTGCCCGGGACAGGGCAAAACTGTTTTTT
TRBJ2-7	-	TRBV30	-	CAWSSTGIFEQYF	TGTGCCTGGAGTTCCACAGGGATTTTCGAGCAGTACTTC
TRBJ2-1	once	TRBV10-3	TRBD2	CATVDGLAGGAEQFF	TGTGCCACCGTGGATGGGCTAGCGGGAGGGGCTGAGCAGTTCTTC
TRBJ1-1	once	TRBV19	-	CASRNPQMNTEAFF	TGTGCCAGTAGGAACCCCCAGATGAACACTGAAGCTTTCTTT
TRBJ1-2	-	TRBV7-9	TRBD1	CASSPPTGGVYDGYTF	TGTGCCAGCAGCCCTCCGACAGGGGGTGTGTACGATGGCTACACCTTC
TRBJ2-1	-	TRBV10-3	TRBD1	CAISPGAERGHEQFF	TGTGCCATCAGTCCTGGAGCGGAAAGGGGGCATGAGCAGTTCTTC
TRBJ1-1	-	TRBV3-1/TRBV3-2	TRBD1	CASSQTGAKNTEAFF	TGTGCCAGCAGCCAAACAGGGGCGAAGAACACTGAAGCTTTCTTT
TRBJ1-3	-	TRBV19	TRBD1	CASSIAGTEYSGNTIYF	TGTGCCAGTAGTATTGCCGGGACAGAATACTCTGGAAACACCATATATTTT
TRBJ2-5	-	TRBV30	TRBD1	CAWSVLDRDEETQYF	TGTGCCTGGAGTGTACTGGACAGGGACGAAGAGACCCAGTACTTC
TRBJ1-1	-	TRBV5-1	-	CASSLGIDRNTEAFF	TGCGCCAGCAGCTTGGGGATTGACAGGAACACTGAAGCTTTCTTT
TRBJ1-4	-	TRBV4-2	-	CASSQDPIATNEKLFF	TGTGCCAGCAGCCAAGATCCAATTGCAACTAATGAAAAACTGTTTTTT
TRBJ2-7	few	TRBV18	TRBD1	CASSPGQGASYEQYF	TGTGCCAGCTCACCGGGACAGGGGGCTTCCTACGAGCAGTACTTC
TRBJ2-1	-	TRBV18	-	CASSPPYTTGEQFF	TGTGCCAGCTCACCACCCTACACAACGGGTGAACAGTTCTTC
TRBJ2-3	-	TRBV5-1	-	CASSFLGDTDTQYF	TGCGCCAGCAGCTTTCTAGGGGACACAGATACGCAGTATTTT
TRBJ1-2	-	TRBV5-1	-	CASSPGSNYGYTF	TGCGCCAGCAGCCCCGGTTCTAACTATGGCTACACCTTC
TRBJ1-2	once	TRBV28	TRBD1	CASRAGQGRGGYTF	TGTGCCAGCAGGGCTGGACAGGGCCGCGGGGGCTACACCTTC
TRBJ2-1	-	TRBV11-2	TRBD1	CASSFSRTGNYNEQFF	TGTGCCAGCAGCTTCAGCAGGACAGGGAATTACAATGAGCAGTTCTTC
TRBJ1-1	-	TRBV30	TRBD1	CAWSFDRDTEAFF	TGTGCCTGGAGTTTCGACAGGGACACTGAAGCTTTCTTT
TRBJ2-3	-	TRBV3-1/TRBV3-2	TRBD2	CASSQPLSSGGAPDTQYF	TGTGCCAGCAGCCAACCCCTGTCTAGCGGGGGGGCCCCAGATACGCAGTATTTT
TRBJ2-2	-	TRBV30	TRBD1	CAWRRSARDRLRGVSGELFF	TGTGCCTGGAGAAGATCCGCGCGGGACAGGCTGAGAGGGGTGAGCGGGGAGCTGTTTTTT
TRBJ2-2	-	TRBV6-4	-	CASSDSRAANTGELFF	TGTGCCAGCAGTGACTCGCGGGCAGCGAACACCGGGGAGCTGTTTTTT
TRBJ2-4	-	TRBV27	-	CASSSVAAAKNIQYF	TGTGCCAGCAGTTCGGTAGCTGCGGCCAAAAACATTCAGTACTTC
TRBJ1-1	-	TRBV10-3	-	CAIGGGRTEAFF	TGTGCCATCGGTGGTGGGAGGACTGAAGCTTTCTTT
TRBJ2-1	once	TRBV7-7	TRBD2	CASSQIAGGSSYNEQFF	TGTGCCAGCAGCCAAATAGCGGGGGGGAGCTCCTACAATGAGCAGTTCTTC
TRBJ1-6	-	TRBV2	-	CASLGSSYNSPLHF	TGTGCCAGCCTAGGAAGCTCCTATAATTCACCCCTCCACTTT
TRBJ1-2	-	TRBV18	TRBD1	CASSEDRGNYGYTF	TGTGCCAGCTCAGAGGACAGGGGGAACTATGGCTACACCTTC
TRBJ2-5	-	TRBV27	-	CASSLSFRRQETQYF	TGTGCCAGCAGTTTATCCTTCCGGCGGCAAGAGACCCAGTACTTC
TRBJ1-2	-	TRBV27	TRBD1	CASSLVGQGANNYGYTF	TGTGCCAGCAGTTTAGTGGGACAGGGGGCCAACAACTATGGCTACACCTTC
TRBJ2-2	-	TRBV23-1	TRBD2	CASSQGLSGESRDLAGTGELFF	TGCGCCAGCAGTCAGGGGTTGTCGGGGGAGAGCCGGGACTTAGCGGGCACCGGGGAGCTGTTTTTT
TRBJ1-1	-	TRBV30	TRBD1	CAWRRTGGGTEAFF	TGTGCCTGGAGGAGGACAGGGGGCGGCACTGAAGCTTTCTTT
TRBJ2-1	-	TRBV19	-	CASTLGILATNEQFF	TGTGCCAGTACCCTCGGGATCTTAGCCACCAATGAGCAGTTCTTC
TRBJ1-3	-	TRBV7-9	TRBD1	CASSPRQGETIYF	TGTGCCAGCAGCCCGCGACAGGGGGAAACCATATATTTT
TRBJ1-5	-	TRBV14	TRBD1	CASSQIQGASNQPQHF	TGTGCCAGCAGCCAAATACAGGGGGCCAGCAATCAGCCCCAGCATTTT
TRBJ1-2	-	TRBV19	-	CASSAGQTNYDYTF	TGTGCCAGTAGTGCCGGACAGACTAACTATGACTACACCTTC
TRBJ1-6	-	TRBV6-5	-	CASSYTAENSPLHF	TGTGCCAGCAGTTACACAGCCGAGAATTCACCCCTCCACTTT
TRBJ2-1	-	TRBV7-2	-	CASSPPGYGRGEQFF	TGTGCCAGCAGCCCACCCGGATACGGGAGAGGTGAGCAGTTCTTC
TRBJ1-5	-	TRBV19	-	CASSEIFRGNNQPQHF	TGTGCCAGTAGTGAAATTTTCCGGGGTAACAATCAGCCCCAGCATTTT
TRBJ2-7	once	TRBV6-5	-	CASSTDGPGGEQYF	TGTGCCAGCAGCACAGATGGGCCAGGAGGGGAGCAGTACTTC
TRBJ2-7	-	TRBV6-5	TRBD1	CASSPGQEAPEQYF	TGTGCCAGCAGCCCCGGACAGGAAGCTCCCGAGCAGTACTTC
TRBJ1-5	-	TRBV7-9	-	CASSLPWGHSNQPQHF	TGTGCCAGCAGCCTCCCATGGGGGCATAGCAATCAGCCCCAGCATTTT
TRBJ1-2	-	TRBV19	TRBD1	CASEDRADHGGYTF	TGTGCCAGTGAAGACAGGGCTGACCATGGTGGCTACACCTTC
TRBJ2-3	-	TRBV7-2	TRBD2	CASSLVAGADTQYF	TGTGCCAGCAGCTTAGTAGCGGGGGCAGATACGCAGTATTTT
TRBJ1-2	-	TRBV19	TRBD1	CASSYRGPDYGYTF	TGTGCCAGTAGTTACAGGGGGCCTGACTATGGCTACACCTTC
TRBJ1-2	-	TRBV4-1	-	CASTTGGGLRGNYGYTF	TGCGCCAGCACTACTGGTGGGGGCCTTAGGGGCAACTATGGCTACACCTTC
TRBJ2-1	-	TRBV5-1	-	CASSLGTGLGAGEQFF	TGCGCCAGCAGCTTGGGTACAGGGTTGGGGGCAGGCGAGCAGTTCTTC